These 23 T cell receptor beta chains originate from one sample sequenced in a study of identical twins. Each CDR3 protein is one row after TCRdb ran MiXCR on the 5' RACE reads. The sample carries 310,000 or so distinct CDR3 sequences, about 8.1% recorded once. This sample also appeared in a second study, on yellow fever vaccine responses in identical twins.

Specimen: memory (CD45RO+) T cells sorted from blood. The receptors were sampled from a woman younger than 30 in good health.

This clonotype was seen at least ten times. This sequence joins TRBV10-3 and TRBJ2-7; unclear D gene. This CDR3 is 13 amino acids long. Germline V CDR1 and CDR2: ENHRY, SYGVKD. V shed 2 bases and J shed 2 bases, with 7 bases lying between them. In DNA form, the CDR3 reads TGTGCCATCAGTGAGGCAGTCACCTACGAGCAGTACGTC. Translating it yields CAISEAVTYEQYV.

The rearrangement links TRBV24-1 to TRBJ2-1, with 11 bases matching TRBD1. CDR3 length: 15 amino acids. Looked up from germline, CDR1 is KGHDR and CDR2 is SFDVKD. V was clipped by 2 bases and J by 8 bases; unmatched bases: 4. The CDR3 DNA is TGTGCCACCAGTGATTACAGGACAGGGGGCGATGAGCAGTTCTTC. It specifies CATSDYRTGGDEQFF.

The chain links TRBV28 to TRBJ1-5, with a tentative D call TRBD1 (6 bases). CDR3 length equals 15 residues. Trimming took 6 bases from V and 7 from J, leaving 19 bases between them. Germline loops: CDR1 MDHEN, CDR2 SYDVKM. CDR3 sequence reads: CASSSPPGQTQPQHF. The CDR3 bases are TGTGCCAGCAGCTCCCCGCCTGGACAGACCCAGCCCCAGCATTTT.

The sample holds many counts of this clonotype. The CDR3 DNA reads as TGTGCCAGCAGCTTATTGTCTAGCACAGATACGCAGTATTTT. This translates into CASSLLSSTDTQYF. The chain combines TRBV7-2 with TRBJ2-3; D not certain. The V gene lost 2 bases and the J gene lost 0 bases, with 6 bases spanning the gap. This CDR3 spans 14 amino acids. CDR1 SGHTA and CDR2 FQGNSA come from the germline V gene.

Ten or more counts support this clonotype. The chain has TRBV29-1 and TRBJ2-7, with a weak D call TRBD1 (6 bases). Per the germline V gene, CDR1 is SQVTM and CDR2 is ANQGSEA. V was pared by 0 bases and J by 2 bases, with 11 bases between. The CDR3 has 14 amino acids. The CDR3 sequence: CSVEDPGQTYEQYF. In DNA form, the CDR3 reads TGCAGCGTTGAAGATCCCGGACAGACCTACGAGCAGTACTTC.

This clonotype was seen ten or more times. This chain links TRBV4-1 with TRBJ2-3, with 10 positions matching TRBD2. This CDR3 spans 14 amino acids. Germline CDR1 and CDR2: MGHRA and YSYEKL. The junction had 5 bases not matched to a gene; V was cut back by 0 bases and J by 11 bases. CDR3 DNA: TGCGCCAGCAGCCAAGACCGGACTAGCGGCAAGCAGTATTTT. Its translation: CASSQDRTSGKQYF.

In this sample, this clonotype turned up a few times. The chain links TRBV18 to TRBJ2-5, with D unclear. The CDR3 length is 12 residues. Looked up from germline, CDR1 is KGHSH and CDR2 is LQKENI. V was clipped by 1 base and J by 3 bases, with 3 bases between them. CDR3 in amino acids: CASSPREETQYF. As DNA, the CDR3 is TGTGCCAGCTCACCACGGGAAGAGACCCAGTACTTC.

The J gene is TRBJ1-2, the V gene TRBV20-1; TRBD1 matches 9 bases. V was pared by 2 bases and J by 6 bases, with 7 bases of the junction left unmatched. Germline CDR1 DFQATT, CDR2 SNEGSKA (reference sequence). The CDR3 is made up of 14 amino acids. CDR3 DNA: TGCAGTGCTAGACTATCCCGGGACAGGGATGGCTACACCTTC. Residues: CSARLSRDRDGYTF.

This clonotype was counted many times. DNA for the CDR3: TGTGCCAGCAGCTTAGAACGGGGACCGAGCACAGATACGCAGTATTTT. Translation: CASSLERGPSTDTQYF. The chain carries TRBV7-9 and TRBJ2-3, with D perhaps assigned TRBD1 or TRBD2 (5 bases each). The CDR3 loop spans 16 amino acids. Germline assignment: CDR1 SEHNR and CDR2 FQNEAQ (reference sequence). V lost 1 base and J 0 bases, leaving 11 bases between the germline ends.

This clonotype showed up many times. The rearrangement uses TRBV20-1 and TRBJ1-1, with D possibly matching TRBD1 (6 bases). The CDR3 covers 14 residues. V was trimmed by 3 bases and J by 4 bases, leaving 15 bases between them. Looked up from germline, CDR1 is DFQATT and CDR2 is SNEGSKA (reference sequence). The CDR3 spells CSARWGEGGTEAFF. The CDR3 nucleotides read TGCAGTGCTAGGTGGGGGGAGGGGGGCACTGAAGCTTTCTTT.

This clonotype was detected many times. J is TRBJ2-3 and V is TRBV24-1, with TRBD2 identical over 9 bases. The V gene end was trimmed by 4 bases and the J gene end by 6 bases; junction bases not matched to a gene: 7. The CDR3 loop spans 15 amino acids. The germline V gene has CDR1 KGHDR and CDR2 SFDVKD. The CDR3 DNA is TGTGCCACCAGTGAAGCCGGGACTAGCCACGATACGCAGTATTTT. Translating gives CATSEAGTSHDTQYF.

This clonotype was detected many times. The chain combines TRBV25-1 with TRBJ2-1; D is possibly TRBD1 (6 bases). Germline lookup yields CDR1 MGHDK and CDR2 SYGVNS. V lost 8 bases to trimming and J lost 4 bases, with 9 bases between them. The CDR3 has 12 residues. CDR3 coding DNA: TGTGCCAGCCGAGGGACATACAATGAGCAGTTCTTC. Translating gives CASRGTYNEQFF.

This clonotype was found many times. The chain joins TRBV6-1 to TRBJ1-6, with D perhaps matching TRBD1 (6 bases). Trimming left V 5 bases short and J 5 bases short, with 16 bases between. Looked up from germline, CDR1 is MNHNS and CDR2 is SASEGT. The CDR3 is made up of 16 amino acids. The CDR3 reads CASSKLPGQDNSPLHF. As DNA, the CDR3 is TGTGCCAGCAGTAAACTCCCGGGACAAGATAATTCACCCCTCCACTTT.

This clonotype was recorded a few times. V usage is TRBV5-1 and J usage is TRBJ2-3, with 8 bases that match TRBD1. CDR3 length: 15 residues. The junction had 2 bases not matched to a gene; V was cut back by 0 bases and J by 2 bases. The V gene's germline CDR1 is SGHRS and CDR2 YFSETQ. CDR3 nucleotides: TGCGCCAGCAGCTTGGCAGGGGGCGTCACAGATACGCAGTATTTT. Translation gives CASSLAGGVTDTQYF. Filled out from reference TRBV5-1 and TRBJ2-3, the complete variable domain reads KAGVTQTPRYLIKTRGQQVTLSCSPISGHRSVSWYQQTPGQGLQFLFEYFSETQRNKGNFPGRFSGRQFSNSRSEMNVSTLELGDSALYLCASSLAGGVTDTQYFGPGTRLTVL.

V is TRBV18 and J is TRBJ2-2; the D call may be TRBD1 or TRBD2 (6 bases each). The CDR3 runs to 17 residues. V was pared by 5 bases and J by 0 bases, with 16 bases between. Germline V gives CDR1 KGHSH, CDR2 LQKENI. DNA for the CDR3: TGTGCCAGCTCAACACAAGGGGGGCAAACGAACACCGGGGAGCTGTTTTTT. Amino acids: CASSTQGGQTNTGELFF.

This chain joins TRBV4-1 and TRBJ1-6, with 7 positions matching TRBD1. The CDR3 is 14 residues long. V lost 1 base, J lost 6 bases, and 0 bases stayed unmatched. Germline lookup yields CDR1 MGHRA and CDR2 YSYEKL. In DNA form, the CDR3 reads TGCGCCAGCAGCCAAGCAGGGGGTAATTCACCCCTCCACTTT. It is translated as CASSQAGGNSPLHF.

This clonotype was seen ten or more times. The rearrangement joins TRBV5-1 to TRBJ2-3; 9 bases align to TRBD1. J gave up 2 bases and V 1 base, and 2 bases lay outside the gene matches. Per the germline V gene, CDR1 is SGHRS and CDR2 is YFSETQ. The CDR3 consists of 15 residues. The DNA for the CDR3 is TGCGCCAGCAGCTTGCGGACAGGGGACACAGATACGCAGTATTTT. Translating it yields CASSLRTGDTDTQYF. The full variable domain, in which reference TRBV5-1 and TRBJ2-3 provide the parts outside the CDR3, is KAGVTQTPRYLIKTRGQQVTLSCSPISGHRSVSWYQQTPGQGLQFLFEYFSETQRNKGNFPGRFSGRQFSNSRSEMNVSTLELGDSALYLCASSLRTGDTDTQYFGPGTRLTVL.

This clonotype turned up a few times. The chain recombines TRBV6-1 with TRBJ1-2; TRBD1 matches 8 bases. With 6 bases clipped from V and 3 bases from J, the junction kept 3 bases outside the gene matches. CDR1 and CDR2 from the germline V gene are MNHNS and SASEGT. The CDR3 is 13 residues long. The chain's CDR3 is CASRDRAHYGYTF. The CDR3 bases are TGTGCCAGCAGGGACAGGGCCCACTATGGCTACACCTTC.

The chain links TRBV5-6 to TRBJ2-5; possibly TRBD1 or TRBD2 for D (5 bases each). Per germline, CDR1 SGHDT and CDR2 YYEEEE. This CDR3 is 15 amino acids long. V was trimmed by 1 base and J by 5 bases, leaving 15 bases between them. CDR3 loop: CASSLWNNWGETQYF. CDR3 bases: TGTGCCAGCAGCTTGTGGAACAACTGGGGGGAGACCCAGTACTTC.

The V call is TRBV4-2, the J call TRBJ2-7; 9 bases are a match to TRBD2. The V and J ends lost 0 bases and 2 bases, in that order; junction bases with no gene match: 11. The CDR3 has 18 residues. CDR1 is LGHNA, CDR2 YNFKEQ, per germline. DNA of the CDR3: TGTGCCAGCAGCCAAGACCCCCTAGGGATAGCGGGAGCCTACGAGCAGTACTTC. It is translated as CASSQDPLGIAGAYEQYF.

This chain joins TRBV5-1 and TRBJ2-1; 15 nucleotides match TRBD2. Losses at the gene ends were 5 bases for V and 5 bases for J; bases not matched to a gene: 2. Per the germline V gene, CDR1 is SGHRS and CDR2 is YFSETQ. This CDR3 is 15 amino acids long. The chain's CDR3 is CASSGLAGGNNEQFF. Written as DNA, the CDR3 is TGCGCCAGCAGTGGACTAGCGGGGGGGAACAATGAGCAGTTCTTC.

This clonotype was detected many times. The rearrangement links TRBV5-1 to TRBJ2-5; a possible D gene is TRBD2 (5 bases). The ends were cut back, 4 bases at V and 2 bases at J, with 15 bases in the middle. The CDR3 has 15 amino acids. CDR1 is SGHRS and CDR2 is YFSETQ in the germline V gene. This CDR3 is CASSPLGSGQETQYF. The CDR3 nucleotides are TGCGCCAGCAGCCCTCTGGGCAGCGGACAAGAGACCCAGTACTTC.

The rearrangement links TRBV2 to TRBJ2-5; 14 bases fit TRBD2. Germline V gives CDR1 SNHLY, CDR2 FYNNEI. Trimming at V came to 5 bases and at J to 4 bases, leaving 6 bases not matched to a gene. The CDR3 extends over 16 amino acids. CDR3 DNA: TGTGCCAGCAGTCGGGGACTAGCGGGAGTAGGAGAGACCCAGTACTTC. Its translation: CASSRGLAGVGETQYF.